This entry describes one T cell receptor beta chain. Its antigen remains undetermined. Per-base quality was not reported, and no clone a single base away is much larger than it. This sample is part of a study of T cell changes during pregnancy in multiple sclerosis (dated by TCRdb to the late 2010s). With regard to the full study: The study looked at changes in the T cell repertoire across pregnancy in women with multiple sclerosis.

Germline trimming amounts to 4 bases on V and 5 bases on J, with 8 as the count of junction bases outside the gene matches. The CDR3 runs 14 residues from the cysteine to the phenylalanine. Of the read, only the CDR3 DNA is kept; its 42 bases are in frame from base 1. The germline V gene (reference sequence) gives CDR1 as SGHNT and CDR2 as YYREEE. Preparation of the library involved the immunoSEQ multiplex PCR assay. In its TCRdb copy, this immuneACCESS table keeps in-frame sequences only and misses some clones. Where compared with another copy, unresolved V genes explain less than half of these, and the others have no known cause. The sample contains about 100,000 clones, around nine tenths of them found a single time. Around 1.2% of the sample is in the top ten clones.

The rearranged chain carries TRBV5-4 and TRBJ1-1; the central 7 bases match TRBD1. Here the sequenced sample was peripheral blood, taken in the second trimester of pregnancy. The clonotype originates from a female donor with multiple sclerosis, enrolled in a pregnancy study. CDR3 loop: CASSTGQRGTEAFF. The DNA reads as follows: TGTGCCAGCAGCACGGGACAGCGAGGGACTGAAGCTTTCTTT. Supplemented by the reference TRBV5-4 and TRBJ1-1 proteins around the CDR3, the complete variable domain is ETGVTQSPTHLIKTRGQQVTLRCSSQSGHNTVSWYQQALGQGPQFIFQYYREEENGRGNFPPRFSGLQFPNYSSELNVNALELDDSALYLCASSTGQRGTEAFFGQGTRLTVV.